The next 2 T cell receptor beta chains were all read from a single sample in a study of cytomegalovirus exposure and HLA in healthy donors. 60 Vbeta and 13 Jbeta primers were used in PCR. This table comes from immunoSEQ multiplex PCR, and its TCRdb copy is limited to in-frame clones, with some not included. The sample has about 120,000 clones, around three quarters seen once. Specimen: PBMCs. Receptors were obtained from a man aged 25 to 40 in good health and CMV-seropositive.

In this sample, this clone turned up a few times. The gene calls are TRBV27 and TRBJ1-1; D may be TRBD1 (5 bases). Trimming removed 2 bases at V and 1 base at J, with 8 bases between. CDR1 is MNHEY, CDR2 SMNVEV, per germline (reference sequence). The CDR3 sequence is 14 residues long. CDR3 in amino acids: CASSLRQPNTEAFF. The CDR3 DNA reads TGTGCCAGCAGTTTACGACAGCCGAACACTGAAGCTTTCTTT.

The table lists this clone with a few counts. The chain recombines TRBV4-1 with TRBJ2-2; tentative D call: TRBD2 (5 bases). Germline V gives CDR1 MGHRA, CDR2 YSYEKL. The CDR3 consists of 16 residues. Trimming shortened V by 1 base and J by 1 base, and 10 bases separated the two germline ends. The CDR3 region has the DNA TGCGCCAGCAGCCAAGCACCGGGGAGGAACACCGGGGAGCTGTTTTTT. Its translation: CASSQAPGRNTGELFF.